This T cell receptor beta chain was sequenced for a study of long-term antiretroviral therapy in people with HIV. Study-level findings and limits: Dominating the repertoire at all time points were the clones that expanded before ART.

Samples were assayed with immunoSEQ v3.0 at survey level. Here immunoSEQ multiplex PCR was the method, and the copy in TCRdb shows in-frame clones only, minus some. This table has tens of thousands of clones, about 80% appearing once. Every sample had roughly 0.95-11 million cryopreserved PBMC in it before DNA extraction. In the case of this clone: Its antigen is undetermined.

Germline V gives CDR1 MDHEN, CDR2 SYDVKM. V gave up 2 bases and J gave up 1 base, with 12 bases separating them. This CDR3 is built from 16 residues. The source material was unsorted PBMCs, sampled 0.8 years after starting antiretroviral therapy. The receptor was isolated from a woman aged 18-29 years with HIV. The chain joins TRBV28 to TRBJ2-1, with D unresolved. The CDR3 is CASSLHSPTSYNEQFF. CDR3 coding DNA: TGTGCCAGCAGTTTACATAGCCCTACGTCCTACAATGAGCAGTTCTTC.